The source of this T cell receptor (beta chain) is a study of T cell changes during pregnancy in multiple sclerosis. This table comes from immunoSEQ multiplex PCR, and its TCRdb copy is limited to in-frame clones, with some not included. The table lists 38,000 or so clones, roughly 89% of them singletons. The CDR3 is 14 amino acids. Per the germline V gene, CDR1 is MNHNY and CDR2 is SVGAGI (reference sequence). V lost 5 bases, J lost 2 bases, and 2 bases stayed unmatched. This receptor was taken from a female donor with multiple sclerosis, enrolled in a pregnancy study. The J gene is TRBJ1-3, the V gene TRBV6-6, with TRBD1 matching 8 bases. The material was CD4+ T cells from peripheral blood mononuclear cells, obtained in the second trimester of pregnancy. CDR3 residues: CASSPTGAGNTIYF. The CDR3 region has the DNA TGTGCCAGCAGTCCGACAGGGGCTGGAAACACCATATATTTT.